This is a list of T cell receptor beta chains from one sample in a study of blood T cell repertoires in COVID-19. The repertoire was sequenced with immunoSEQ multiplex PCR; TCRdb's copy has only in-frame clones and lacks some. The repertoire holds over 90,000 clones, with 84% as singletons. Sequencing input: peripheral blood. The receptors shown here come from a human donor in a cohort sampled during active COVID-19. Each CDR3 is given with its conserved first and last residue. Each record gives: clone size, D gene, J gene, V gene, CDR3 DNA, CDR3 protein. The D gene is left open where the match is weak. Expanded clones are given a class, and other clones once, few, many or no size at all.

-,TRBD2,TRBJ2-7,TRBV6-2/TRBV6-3,TGTGCCAGCAGCTTAACCCTAGCGGGGCCGTCCTACGAGCAGTACTTC,CASSLTLAGPSYEQYF
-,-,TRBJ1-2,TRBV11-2,TGTGCCAGCAGCTTAGACTACAGGGTTAACTATGGCTACACCTTC,CASSLDYRVNYGYTF
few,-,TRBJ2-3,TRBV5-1,TGCGCCAGCACCGCAGGGGCGGGGGTGATCACAGATACGCAGTATTTT,CASTAGAGVITDTQYF
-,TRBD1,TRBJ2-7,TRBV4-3,TGCGCCAGCAGCCAAGATATCAGGGCGCCCGGGACAGGCGATGCCTACGAGCAGTACTTC,CASSQDIRAPGTGDAYEQYF
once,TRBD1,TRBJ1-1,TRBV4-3,TGCGCCAGCAGCCAAGGTGTTTGGACAGGAGCTTTCTTT,CASSQGVWTGAFF
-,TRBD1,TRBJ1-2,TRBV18,TGTGCCAGCTCACGGACAGGGCCGTATGGCTACACCTTC,CASSRTGPYGYTF
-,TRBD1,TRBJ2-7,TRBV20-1,TGCAGTGCTAGTCCCGGACAGGGTGGGAACGAGCAGTACTTC,CSASPGQGGNEQYF
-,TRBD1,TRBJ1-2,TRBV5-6,TGTGCCAGCAGCTTGAATGGACAGGGGGCAGTCGGCTACACCTTC,CASSLNGQGAVGYTF
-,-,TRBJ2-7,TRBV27,TGTGCCAGCAAGGTTGGGGTGCAGGGCCCCTACGAGCAGTACTTC,CASKVGVQGPYEQYF
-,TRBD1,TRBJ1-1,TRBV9,TGTGCCAGCAGCGCCCGACAGGGGAGGACTGAAGCTTTCTTT,CASSARQGRTEAFF
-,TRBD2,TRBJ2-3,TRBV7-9,TGTGCCAGCAGCTCGACTAGCGGGGCAGGCGCAGATACGCAGTATTTT,CASSSTSGAGADTQYF
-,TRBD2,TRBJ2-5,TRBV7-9,TGTGCCAGCGGCCGGGAGGGCCAAGAGACCCAGTACTTC,CASGREGQETQYF
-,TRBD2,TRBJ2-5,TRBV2,TGTGCCAGCAGTGAAAGGACTAGCGGGGAGACCCAGTACTTC,CASSERTSGETQYF
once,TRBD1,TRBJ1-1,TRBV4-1,TGCGCCAGCAGCCAAGGACAGGGGGCGAGAACTGAAGCTTTCTTT,CASSQGQGARTEAFF
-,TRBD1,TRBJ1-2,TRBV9,TGTGCCAGCAGCCCCCCGACGACAGGGGGCGGTGGCTACACCTTC,CASSPPTTGGGGYTF
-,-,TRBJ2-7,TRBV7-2,TGTGCCAGCAGCTTCCAGGGCAGGAGCTCCTACGAGCAGTACTTC,CASSFQGRSSYEQYF
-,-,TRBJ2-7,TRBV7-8,TGTGCCAGCAGCTTTGGTCCCCCAGATCCCTACGAGCAGTACTTC,CASSFGPPDPYEQYF
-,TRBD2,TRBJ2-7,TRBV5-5,TGTGCCAGCAGCATTAGCGGGGATCCCTACGAGCAGTACTTC,CASSISGDPYEQYF
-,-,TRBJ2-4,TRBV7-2,TGTGCCAGCAGTTATCAGGGAGGAGTAGCCAAAAACATTCAGTACTTC,CASSYQGGVAKNIQYF
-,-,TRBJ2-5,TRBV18,TGTGCCAGCTCACCCCGGGACATCCGATCGGAGACCCAGTACTTC,CASSPRDIRSETQYF
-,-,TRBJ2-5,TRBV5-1,TGCGCCAGCAGCTTGCGAGCGGTCCAAGAGACCCAGTACTTC,CASSLRAVQETQYF
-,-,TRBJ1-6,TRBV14,TGTGCCAGCAGCCAAGGGTTTATTAGTTCACCCCTCCACTTT,CASSQGFISSPLHF
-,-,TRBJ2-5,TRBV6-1,TGTGCCAGCAGTGAGTACAGGGAAGTGGATGAGACCCAGTACTTC,CASSEYREVDETQYF
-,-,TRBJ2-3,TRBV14,TGTGCCAGCAGCCAATACAGGGTTACGGATACGCAGTATTTT,CASSQYRVTDTQYF
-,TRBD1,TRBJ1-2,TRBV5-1,TGCGCCAGCTCGACTATGACAGGGTCTGGCTACACCTTC,CASSTMTGSGYTF
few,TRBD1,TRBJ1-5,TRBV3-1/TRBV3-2,TGTGCCAGCAGCCCCCAGGGGGCCGGCAATCAGCCCCAGCATTTT,CASSPQGAGNQPQHF
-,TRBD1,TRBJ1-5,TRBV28,TGTGCCAGCAGCAGGGGGACCCGAGGGGGCAATCAGCCCCAGCATTTT,CASSRGTRGGNQPQHF
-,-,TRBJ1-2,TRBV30,TGTGCCTGGAGTGTGAGTCGGGGGGCTGGCTACACCTTC,CAWSVSRGAGYTF
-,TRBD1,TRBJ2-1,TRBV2,TGTGCCAGCAGGAGACAGGGGGTGGACAATGAGCAGTTCTTC,CASRRQGVDNEQFF
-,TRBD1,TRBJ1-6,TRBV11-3,TGTGCCAGCAGCTTGACAGGGGCTAATTCACCCCTCCACTTT,CASSLTGANSPLHF
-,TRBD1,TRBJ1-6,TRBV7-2,TGTGCCAGCAGCTGGAGAGACAGGGGAGTAAATTCACCCCTCCACTTT,CASSWRDRGVNSPLHF
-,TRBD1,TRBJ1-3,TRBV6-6,TGTGCCAGCGGCCGACAGGGGGGCAGCTCTGGAAACACCATATATTTT,CASGRQGGSSGNTIYF
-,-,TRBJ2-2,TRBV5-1,TGCGCCAGCAGCTTATCAACAGGGATCACGAACACCGGGGAGCTGTTTTTT,CASSLSTGITNTGELFF
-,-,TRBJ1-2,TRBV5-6,TGTGCCAGCAGCTCGGACAGATTCTATGGCTACACCTTC,CASSSDRFYGYTF
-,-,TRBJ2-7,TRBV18,TGTGCCAGCTCCCAGACTGGACTACACGAGCAGTACTTC,CASSQTGLHEQYF
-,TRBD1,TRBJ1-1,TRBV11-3,TGTGCCAGCAGCCCCGGACAGGGGTGGAACACTGAAGCTTTCTTT,CASSPGQGWNTEAFF
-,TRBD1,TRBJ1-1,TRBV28,TGTGCCAGCAGTTCCATCGACAGGGACAACACTGAAGCTTTCTTT,CASSSIDRDNTEAFF
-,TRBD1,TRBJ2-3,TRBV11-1,TGTGCCAGCAGCTTTAGGGGACAGGGCACAGATACGCAGTATTTT,CASSFRGQGTDTQYF
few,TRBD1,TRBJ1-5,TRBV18,TGTGCCAGCTCAACGGGACAGGGCCCCCTCAATCAGCCCCAGCATTTT,CASSTGQGPLNQPQHF
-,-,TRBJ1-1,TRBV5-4,TGTGCCAGCAGCTGGGGAGGAAAGAAGGAGGGGACTGAAGCTTTCTTT,CASSWGGKKEGTEAFF
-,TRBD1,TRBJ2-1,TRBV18,TGTGCCAGCTCATTCACAGGGGCCAACCTTTACAATGAGCAGTTCTTC,CASSFTGANLYNEQFF
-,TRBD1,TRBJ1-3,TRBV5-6,TGTGCCAGCAGCTTGGAGGACAGGGCTGGAAACACCATATATTTT,CASSLEDRAGNTIYF
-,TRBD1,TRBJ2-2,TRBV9,TGTGCCAGCAGCACAGGGGGCGCTTACACCGGGGAGCTGTTTTTT,CASSTGGAYTGELFF
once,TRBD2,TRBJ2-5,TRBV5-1,TGCGCCAGCAGTCTTAATCGACTAGCGGGAAAAGGGACCCAGTACTTC,CASSLNRLAGKGTQYF
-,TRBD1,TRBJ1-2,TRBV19,TGTGCCAGTAGTATTCAGGGGGCGTATTATGGCTACACCTTC,CASSIQGAYYGYTF